A selection of T cell receptor beta chains follows, all from one sample in a study of beta chain features in type 1 diabetes. Repertoires were generated with immunoSEQ multiplex PCR, while TCRdb's copy carries only in-frame clones and drops some. The sample records about 160,000 clones, around 8% being singletons. The material sequenced was central memory CD4+ T cells from blood. Receptors were obtained from a woman aged 40 to 55 with type 1 diabetes. Both conserved end residues are part of each CDR3. Fields, in order: clone size, D gene, V gene, J gene, CDR3 protein, CDR3 DNA. D genes are given only for firm matches. Clone size is not always given. Where it is, it says once, few, many or a class for expanded clones.

>few|NA|TRBV7-2|TRBJ1-1
CASSPRQVNTEAFF
TGTGCCAGCAGCCCAAGGCAGGTGAACACTGAAGCTTTCTTT
>NA|NA|TRBV29-1|TRBJ2-7
CSVGEPLYEQYF
TGCAGCGTTGGTGAGCCGCTCTACGAGCAGTACTTC
>few|TRBD2|TRBV6-5|TRBJ2-7
CAISEREEDEQYF
TGTGCCATCAGTGAGCGGGAAGAAGACGAGCAGTACTTC
>NA|NA|TRBV18|TRBJ2-1
CASSLRGTEQFF
TGTGCCAGCTCACTACGGGGAACTGAGCAGTTCTTC
>few|TRBD2|TRBV7-7|TRBJ2-5
CASSPRGGAGETQYF
TGTGCTAGCAGCCCCCGCGGGGGGGCCGGAGAGACCCAGTACTTC
>NA|NA|TRBV7-8|TRBJ1-2
CASSSDWGLDYGYTF
TGTGCCAGCAGCTCGGACTGGGGGCTCGACTATGGCTACACCTTC
>few|TRBD1|TRBV7-9|TRBJ1-2
CASNRQGHGYTF
TGTGCCAGCAACCGACAGGGTCATGGCTACACCTTC
>NA|TRBD1|TRBV28|TRBJ1-2
CASSIQQGAVGGYTF
TGTGCCAGCAGTATCCAGCAGGGGGCGGTCGGGGGCTACACCTTC
>NA|NA|TRBV29-1|TRBJ1-2
CSAPPYTGDYGYTF
TGCAGCGCTCCACCTTACACCGGGGACTATGGCTACACCTTC
>NA|NA|TRBV7-8|TRBJ2-7
CASSLESRAFAYEQYF
TGTGCCAGCAGCTTAGAATCTCGAGCGTTTGCCTACGAGCAGTACTTC
>few|NA|TRBV6-5|TRBJ1-1
CASSPGHQNTEAFF
TGTGCCAGCAGCCCGGGACATCAGAACACTGAAGCTTTCTTT
>many|NA|TRBV7-3|TRBJ2-6
CASGQRGSGANVLTF
TGTGCCAGCGGACAGCGCGGCTCTGGGGCCAACGTCCTGACTTTC
>NA|TRBD1|TRBV30|TRBJ1-5
CAWSLGTGGNQPQHF
TGTGCCTGGAGTCTGGGGACAGGGGGCAATCAGCCCCAGCATTTT
>NA|NA|TRBV27|TRBJ2-5
CASSLWGRGQETQYF
TGTGCCAGCAGTTTATGGGGCAGGGGCCAAGAGACCCAGTACTTC
>NA|TRBD2|TRBV27|TRBJ2-3
CASSRLAGGPVDTQYF
TGTGCCAGCAGTAGACTAGCGGGAGGGCCGGTAGATACGCAGTATTTT
>many|TRBD1|TRBV7-3|TRBJ2-1
CASSLTDRDKFF
TGTGCCAGCAGCTTAACCGACAGGGACAAGTTCTTC
>few|NA|TRBV28|TRBJ1-5
CASSLGPRLNQPQHF
TGTGCCAGCAGTTTGGGGCCCAGGCTCAATCAGCCCCAGCATTTT